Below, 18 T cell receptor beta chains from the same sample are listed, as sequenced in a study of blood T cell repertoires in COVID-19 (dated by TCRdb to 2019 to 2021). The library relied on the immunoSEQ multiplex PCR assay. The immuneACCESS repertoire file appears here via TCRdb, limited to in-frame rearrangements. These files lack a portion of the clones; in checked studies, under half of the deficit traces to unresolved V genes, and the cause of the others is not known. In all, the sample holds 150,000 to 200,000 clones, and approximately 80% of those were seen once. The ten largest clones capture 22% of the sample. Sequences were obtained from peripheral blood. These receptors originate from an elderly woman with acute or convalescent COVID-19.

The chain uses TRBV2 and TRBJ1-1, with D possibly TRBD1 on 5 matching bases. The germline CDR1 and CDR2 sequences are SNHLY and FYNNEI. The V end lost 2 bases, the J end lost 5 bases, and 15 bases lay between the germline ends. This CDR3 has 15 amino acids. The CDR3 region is CASSESGGEGTEAFF. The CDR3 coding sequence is TGTGCCAGCAGTGAATCTGGGGGGGAGGGAACTGAAGCTTTCTTT.

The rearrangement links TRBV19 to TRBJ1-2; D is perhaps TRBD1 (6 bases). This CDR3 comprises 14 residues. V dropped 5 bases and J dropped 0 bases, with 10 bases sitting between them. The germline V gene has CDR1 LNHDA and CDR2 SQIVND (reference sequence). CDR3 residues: CASSPGTTNYGYTF. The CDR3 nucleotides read TGTGCCAGTAGTCCCGGGACAACTAACTATGGCTACACCTTC.

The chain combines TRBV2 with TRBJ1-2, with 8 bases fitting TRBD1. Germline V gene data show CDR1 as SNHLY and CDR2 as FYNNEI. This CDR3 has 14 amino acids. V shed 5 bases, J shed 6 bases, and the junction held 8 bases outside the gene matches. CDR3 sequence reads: CASSSGTGSHGYTF. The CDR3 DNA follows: TGTGCCAGCAGTTCCGGGACAGGAAGTCATGGCTACACCTTC.

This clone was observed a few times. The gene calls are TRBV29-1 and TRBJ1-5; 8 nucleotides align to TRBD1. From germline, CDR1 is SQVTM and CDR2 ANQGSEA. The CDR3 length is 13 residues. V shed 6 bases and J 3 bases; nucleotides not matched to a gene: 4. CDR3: CSVGQGINQPQHF. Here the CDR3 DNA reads TGCAGCGTCGGACAGGGTATCAATCAGCCCCAGCATTTT. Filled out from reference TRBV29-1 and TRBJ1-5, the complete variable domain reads SAVISQKPSRDICQRGTSLTIQCQVDSQVTMMFWYRQQPGQSLTLIATANQGSEATYESGFVIDKFPISRPNLTFSTLTVSNMSPEDSSIYLCSVGQGINQPQHFGDGTRLSIL.

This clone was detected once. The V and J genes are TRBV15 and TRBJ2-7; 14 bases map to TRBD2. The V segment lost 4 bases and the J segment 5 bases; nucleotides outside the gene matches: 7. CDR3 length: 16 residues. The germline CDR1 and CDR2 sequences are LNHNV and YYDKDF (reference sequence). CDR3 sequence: CATSMGTSGSADEQYF. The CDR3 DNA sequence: TGTGCCACCAGCATGGGGACTAGCGGGAGCGCCGACGAGCAGTACTTC.

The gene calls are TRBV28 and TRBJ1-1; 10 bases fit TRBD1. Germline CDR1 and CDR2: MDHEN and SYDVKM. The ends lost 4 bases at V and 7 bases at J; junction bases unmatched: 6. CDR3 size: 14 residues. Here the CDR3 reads CASSSRTGGSEAFF. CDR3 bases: TGTGCCAGCAGTTCCCGGACAGGGGGGAGTGAAGCTTTCTTT.

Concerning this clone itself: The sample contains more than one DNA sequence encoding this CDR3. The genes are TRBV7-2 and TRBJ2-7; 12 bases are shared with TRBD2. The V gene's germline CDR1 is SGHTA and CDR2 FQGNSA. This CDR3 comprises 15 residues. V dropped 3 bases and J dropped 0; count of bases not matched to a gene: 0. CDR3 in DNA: TGTGCCAGCAGCTTGACTAGCGGGAGCTCCTACGAGCAGTACTTC. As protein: CASSLTSGSSYEQYF.

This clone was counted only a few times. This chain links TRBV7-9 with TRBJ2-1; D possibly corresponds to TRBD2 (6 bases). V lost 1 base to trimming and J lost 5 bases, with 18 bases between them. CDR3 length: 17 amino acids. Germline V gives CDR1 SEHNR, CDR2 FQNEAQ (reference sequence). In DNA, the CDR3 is TGTGCCAGCAGCTTAGGACCCTCGGGACTCGAGAACAATGAGCAGTTCTTC. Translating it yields CASSLGPSGLENNEQFF.

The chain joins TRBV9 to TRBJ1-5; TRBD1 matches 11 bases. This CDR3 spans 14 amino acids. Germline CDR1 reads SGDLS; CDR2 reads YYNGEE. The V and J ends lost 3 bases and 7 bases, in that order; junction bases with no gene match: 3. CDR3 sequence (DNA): TGTGCCAGCAGCGGAGGGACAGGGGGACAGCCCCAGCATTTT. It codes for CASSGGTGGQPQHF.

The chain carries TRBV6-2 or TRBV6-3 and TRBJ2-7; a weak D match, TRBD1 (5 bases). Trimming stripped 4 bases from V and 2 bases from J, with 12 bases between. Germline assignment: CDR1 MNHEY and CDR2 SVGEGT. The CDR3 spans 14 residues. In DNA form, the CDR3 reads TGTGCCAGCAGTTTTTCCGACAGAACCTACGAGCAGTACTTC. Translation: CASSFSDRTYEQYF.

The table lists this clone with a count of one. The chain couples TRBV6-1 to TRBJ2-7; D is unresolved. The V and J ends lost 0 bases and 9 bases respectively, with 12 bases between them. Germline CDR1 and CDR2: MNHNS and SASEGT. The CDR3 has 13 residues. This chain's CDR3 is CASSEAKLRRQYF. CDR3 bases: TGTGCCAGCAGTGAAGCGAAGTTACGGAGGCAGTACTTC.

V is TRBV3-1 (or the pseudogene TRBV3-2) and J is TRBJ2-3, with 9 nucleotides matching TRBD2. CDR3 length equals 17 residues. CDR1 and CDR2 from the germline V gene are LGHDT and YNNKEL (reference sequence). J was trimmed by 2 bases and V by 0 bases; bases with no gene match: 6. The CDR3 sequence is CASSQDGAGGPTDTQYF. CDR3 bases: TGTGCCAGCAGCCAAGATGGGGCGGGAGGGCCCACAGATACGCAGTATTTT.

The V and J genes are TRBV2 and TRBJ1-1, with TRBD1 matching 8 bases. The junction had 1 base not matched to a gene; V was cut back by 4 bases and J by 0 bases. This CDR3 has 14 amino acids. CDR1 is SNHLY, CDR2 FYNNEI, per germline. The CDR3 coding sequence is TGTGCCAGCAGTGTGGACAGGGTGAACACTGAAGCTTTCTTT. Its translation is CASSVDRVNTEAFF.

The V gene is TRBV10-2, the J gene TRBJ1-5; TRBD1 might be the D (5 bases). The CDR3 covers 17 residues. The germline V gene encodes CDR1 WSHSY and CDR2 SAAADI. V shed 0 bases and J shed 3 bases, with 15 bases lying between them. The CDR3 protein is CASSESSRVRLNQPQHF. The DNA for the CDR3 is TGCGCCAGCAGTGAGTCGAGCAGGGTCCGGCTCAATCAGCCCCAGCATTTT.

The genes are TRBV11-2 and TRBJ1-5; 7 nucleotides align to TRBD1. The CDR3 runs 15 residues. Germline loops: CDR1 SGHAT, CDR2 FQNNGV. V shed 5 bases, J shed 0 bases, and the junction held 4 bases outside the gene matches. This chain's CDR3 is CASSHGQDSNQPQHF. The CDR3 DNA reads TGTGCCAGCAGCCACGGACAGGATAGCAATCAGCCCCAGCATTTT.

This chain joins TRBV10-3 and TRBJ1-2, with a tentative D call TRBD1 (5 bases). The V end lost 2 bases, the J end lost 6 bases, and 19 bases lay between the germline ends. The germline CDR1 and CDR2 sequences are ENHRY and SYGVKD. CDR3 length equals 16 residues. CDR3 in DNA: TGTGCCATCAGTGAGCCTCTGGGGCGGGGATCGGATGGCTACACCTTC. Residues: CAISEPLGRGSDGYTF.

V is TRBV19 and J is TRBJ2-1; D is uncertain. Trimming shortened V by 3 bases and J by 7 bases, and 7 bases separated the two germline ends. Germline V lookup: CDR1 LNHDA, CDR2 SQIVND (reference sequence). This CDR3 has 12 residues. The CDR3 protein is CASSIPGNEQFF. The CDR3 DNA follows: TGTGCCAGTAGTATTCCGGGTAATGAGCAGTTCTTC.

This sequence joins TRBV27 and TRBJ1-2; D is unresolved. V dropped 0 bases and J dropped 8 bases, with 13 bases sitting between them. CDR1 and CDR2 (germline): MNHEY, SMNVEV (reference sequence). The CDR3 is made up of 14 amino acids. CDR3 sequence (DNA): TGTGCCAGCAGTTTATCGATGGGTCTGGAGGGCTACACCTTC. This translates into CASSLSMGLEGYTF.